The rows below give T cell receptor beta chains drawn from one sample of a study of shared clonotypes between healthy human individuals. Clones were sequenced by immunoSEQ multiplex PCR, and TCRdb holds only the in-frame ones, with some missing. Of about 2 million clones in the sample, about 95% were seen once. Sequencing was done on a sample of naive CD8+ T cells sorted from blood. These receptors were taken from a young man in good health. Each CDR3 is given with its conserved first and last residue. Each record gives: V gene, clone size, D gene, J gene, CDR3 DNA, CDR3 protein. The D gene is left open where the match is weak. Part of the rows lack a size; the others show once, few, many or a class for expanded clones.

v_gene: TRBV11-3; abundance: -; d_gene: -; j_gene: TRBJ1-1; CDR3nt: TGTGCCAGCAGCCGGACGGCGAGCACTGAAGCTTTCTTT; CDR3aa: CASSRTASTEAFF
v_gene: TRBV28; abundance: -; d_gene: -; j_gene: TRBJ1-2; CDR3nt: TGTGCCGTATCAAGGGGCCATGGCTACACCTTC; CDR3aa: CAVSRGHGYTF
v_gene: TRBV4-1; abundance: -; d_gene: -; j_gene: TRBJ1-6; CDR3nt: TGCGCCAGCAGCGACGAAGTGGGAAGGAATTCACCCCTCCACTTT; CDR3aa: CASSDEVGRNSPLHF
v_gene: TRBV4-1; abundance: -; d_gene: TRBD1; j_gene: TRBJ1-1; CDR3nt: TGCGCCAGCAGTGACCGTGACGGGACAGGCTGGACTGAAGCTTTCTTT; CDR3aa: CASSDRDGTGWTEAFF
v_gene: TRBV9; abundance: -; d_gene: -; j_gene: TRBJ1-6; CDR3nt: TGTGCCAGCAGCGTGGGGGCCGGTTCACCCCTCCACTTT; CDR3aa: CASSVGAGSPLHF
v_gene: TRBV6-1; abundance: -; d_gene: -; j_gene: TRBJ1-6; CDR3nt: TGTGCCAGCAGTGTGTTAGTGGGTCCGAGCTCCTATAATTCACCCCTCCACTTT; CDR3aa: CASSVLVGPSSYNSPLHF
v_gene: TRBV4-1; abundance: -; d_gene: -; j_gene: TRBJ2-1; CDR3nt: TGCGCCAGCAGCCAAGGGCGTGAGCAGTTCTTC; CDR3aa: CASSQGREQFF
v_gene: TRBV9; abundance: -; d_gene: -; j_gene: TRBJ1-2; CDR3nt: TGTGCCAGCTCTCCTGGCGTTAACTATGGCTACACCTTC; CDR3aa: CASSPGVNYGYTF
v_gene: TRBV30; abundance: -; d_gene: TRBD1; j_gene: TRBJ2-2; CDR3nt: TGTGCCTCTACCCTCGGGACAGACAACGGGGAGCTGTTTTTT; CDR3aa: CASTLGTDNGELFF
v_gene: TRBV14; abundance: -; d_gene: -; j_gene: TRBJ2-4; CDR3nt: TGTGCCAGCAGCCAGGGGTCCACAAACATTCAGTACTTC; CDR3aa: CASSQGSTNIQYF
v_gene: TRBV11-2; abundance: -; d_gene: -; j_gene: TRBJ2-7; CDR3nt: TGTGCCAGCAGCTCCGGGTATGGGGCCTACGAGCAGTACTTC; CDR3aa: CASSSGYGAYEQYF
v_gene: TRBV29-1; abundance: -; d_gene: -; j_gene: TRBJ2-1; CDR3nt: TGCAGCGCTGTCTTTAGGGGGGCCTCCTACAATGAGCAGTTCTTC; CDR3aa: CSAVFRGASYNEQFF
v_gene: TRBV4-1; abundance: -; d_gene: -; j_gene: TRBJ2-7; CDR3nt: TGCGCCAGCAGCCCGGGAAGAGCCTACGAGCAGTACTTC; CDR3aa: CASSPGRAYEQYF
v_gene: TRBV9; abundance: -; d_gene: -; j_gene: TRBJ2-1; CDR3nt: TGTGCCAGCAGCGTAGGAGGGGAGACTGAGCAGTTCTTC; CDR3aa: CASSVGGETEQFF
v_gene: TRBV27; abundance: -; d_gene: -; j_gene: TRBJ2-7; CDR3nt: TGTGCCAGCAGTTTACAGGGCCACTACGAGCAGTACTTC; CDR3aa: CASSLQGHYEQYF
v_gene: TRBV4-1; abundance: -; d_gene: TRBD2; j_gene: TRBJ2-3; CDR3nt: TGCGCCAGCAGCCAAGAGGCTGGACTAGCGGAAGCAGATACGCAGTATTTT; CDR3aa: CASSQEAGLAEADTQYF
v_gene: TRBV5-1; abundance: -; d_gene: TRBD2; j_gene: TRBJ2-2; CDR3nt: TGCGCCAGCAGCTCTGGACTAGCGGGACTAAACACCGGGGAGCTGTTTTTT; CDR3aa: CASSSGLAGLNTGELFF
v_gene: TRBV7-5; abundance: -; d_gene: -; j_gene: TRBJ2-5; CDR3nt: TGTGCCAGCAGCCTCCCGGAACAAGAGACCCAGTACTTC; CDR3aa: CASSLPEQETQYF
v_gene: TRBV28; abundance: -; d_gene: TRBD1; j_gene: TRBJ2-3; CDR3nt: TGTGCCAGCAGTTTAAGACAGGGCCTTTTCAATACGCAGTATTTT; CDR3aa: CASSLRQGLFNTQYF
v_gene: TRBV2; abundance: -; d_gene: TRBD1; j_gene: TRBJ2-7; CDR3nt: TGTGCCAGCACGCCGGGACAGGGCTACGAGCAGTACTTC; CDR3aa: CASTPGQGYEQYF
v_gene: TRBV11-2; abundance: -; d_gene: TRBD2; j_gene: TRBJ2-7; CDR3nt: TGTGCCAGCAGCTTTAGCGGGAGGGGGTACGAGCAGTACTTC; CDR3aa: CASSFSGRGYEQYF
v_gene: TRBV4-1; abundance: -; d_gene: TRBD2; j_gene: TRBJ2-5; CDR3nt: TGCGCCAGCAGCCACCCGGGGGGACTAGCGGAAGAGACCCAGTACTTC; CDR3aa: CASSHPGGLAEETQYF
v_gene: TRBV13; abundance: -; d_gene: TRBD1; j_gene: TRBJ1-1; CDR3nt: TGTGCCAGCAGCCCCAGAACAGGGGGCCGGAACACTGAAGCTTTCTTT; CDR3aa: CASSPRTGGRNTEAFF
v_gene: TRBV28; abundance: -; d_gene: TRBD1; j_gene: TRBJ2-5; CDR3nt: TGTGCCAGCAGTTTGGGGACAGGGATTGAGACCCAGTACTTC; CDR3aa: CASSLGTGIETQYF
v_gene: TRBV27; abundance: -; d_gene: TRBD2; j_gene: TRBJ2-2; CDR3nt: TGTGCCAGCAATACGGGACTAGCTGGGGAGCTGTTTTTT; CDR3aa: CASNTGLAGELFF
v_gene: TRBV9; abundance: once; d_gene: TRBD1; j_gene: TRBJ2-1; CDR3nt: TGTGCCAGCAGCGTAGAGGGACAGGACTCCTACAATGAGCAGTTCTTC; CDR3aa: CASSVEGQDSYNEQFF
v_gene: TRBV7-9; abundance: -; d_gene: TRBD1; j_gene: TRBJ1-1; CDR3nt: TGTGCCAGCAGACCACCCCTAGGGACAGGGTCTTTCTTT; CDR3aa: CASRPPLGTGSFF
v_gene: TRBV20-1; abundance: -; d_gene: -; j_gene: TRBJ1-6; CDR3nt: TGCAGCCTATTTAATTCACCCCTCCACTTT; CDR3aa: CSLFNSPLHF
v_gene: TRBV9; abundance: -; d_gene: -; j_gene: TRBJ1-6; CDR3nt: TGTGCCAGCAGCCCCAGTGGTACCTATAATTCACCCCTCCACTTT; CDR3aa: CASSPSGTYNSPLHF
v_gene: TRBV28; abundance: -; d_gene: TRBD2; j_gene: TRBJ2-5; CDR3nt: TGTGCCAGCAGTCCCGGGACTAGCGGGATAGAGACCCAGTACTTC; CDR3aa: CASSPGTSGIETQYF
v_gene: TRBV6-6; abundance: -; d_gene: -; j_gene: TRBJ2-3; CDR3nt: TGTGGCGCACGCCCGGGCCAGATTTCCACAGATACGCAGTATTTT; CDR3aa: CGARPGQISTDTQYF
v_gene: TRBV11-2; abundance: -; d_gene: -; j_gene: TRBJ1-2; CDR3nt: TGTGCCAGCAGCATCTCCAGACAGGCTGACTATGGCTACACCTTC; CDR3aa: CASSISRQADYGYTF
v_gene: TRBV10-3; abundance: -; d_gene: TRBD1; j_gene: TRBJ1-6; CDR3nt: TGTGCCGTACAGGGGGAGGGTTCACCCCTCCACTTT; CDR3aa: CAVQGEGSPLHF
v_gene: TRBV21-1; abundance: -; d_gene: -; j_gene: TRBJ1-3; CDR3nt: TGTGCCAGCCCGTATGGCTCTGGAAACACCATATATTTT; CDR3aa: CASPYGSGNTIYF